This T cell receptor beta chain comes out of a study of blood T cells in healthy people across ages. Peripheral blood from each donor was collected in a volume of approximately 10 milliliters. CDR1 is MDHEN and CDR2 is SYDVKM in the germline V gene. The CDR3 consists of 15 residues. The ends lost 5 bases at V and 2 bases at J; junction bases unmatched: 9. A second 7 to 11 cycle PCR used barcoded and J-beta primers. TCRdb independently ran MiXCR on the 5' RACE reads; one entry per CDR3 protein. The sample carries fewer than 1.5 million distinct CDR3 sequences, 35% to 45% recorded once. Input material: blood. The J gene is TRBJ2-7, the V gene TRBV28; 7 bases match TRBD1. This TCR came from a woman aged 18-30 years in good health. CDR3 bases: TGTGCCAGCAGTCCTAGGGACAGATTAACCTACGAGCAGTACTTC. It translates to CASSPRDRLTYEQYF.